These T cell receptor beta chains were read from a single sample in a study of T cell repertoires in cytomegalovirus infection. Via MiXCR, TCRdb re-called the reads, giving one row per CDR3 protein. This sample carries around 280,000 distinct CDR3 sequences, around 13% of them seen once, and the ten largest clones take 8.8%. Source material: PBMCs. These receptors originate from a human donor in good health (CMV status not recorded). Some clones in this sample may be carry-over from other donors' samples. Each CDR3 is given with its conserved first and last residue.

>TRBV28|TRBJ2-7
CASSTVAYEQYF
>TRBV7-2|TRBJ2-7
CASSPLAGGPFYEQYF
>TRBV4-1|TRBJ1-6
CASSQAGASTGNSPLHF
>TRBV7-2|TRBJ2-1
CASSTRMERASGGAYNEQFF
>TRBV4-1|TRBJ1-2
CASSQVGARQGEGYTF
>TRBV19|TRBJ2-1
CASSMAIGDEQFF
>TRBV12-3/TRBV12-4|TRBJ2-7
CASSTRYRGLGSYEQYF
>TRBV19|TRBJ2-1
CASRRTGTFYNEQFF
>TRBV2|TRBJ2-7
CASSSGQKFYEQYF
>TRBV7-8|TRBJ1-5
CASSLTTGLGQPQHF
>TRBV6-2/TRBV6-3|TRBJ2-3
CASSYKLAPTDTQYF
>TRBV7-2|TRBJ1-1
CASSLQGASEAFF
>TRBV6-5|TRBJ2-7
CASSQRARDEQYF
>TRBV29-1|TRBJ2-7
CSVPTGTGDYEQYF
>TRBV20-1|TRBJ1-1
CSARGRGDEAFF
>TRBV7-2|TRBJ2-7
CASSTSGGYEQYF
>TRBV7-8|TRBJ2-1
CASSQLAGDYNEQFF
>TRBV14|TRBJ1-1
CASSLRGPGKNTEAFF
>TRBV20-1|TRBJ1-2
CSERGDNYGYTF
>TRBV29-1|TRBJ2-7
CSVVRGATYEQYF
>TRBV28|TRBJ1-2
CASSFSNYGYTF
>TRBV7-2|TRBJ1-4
CASSRDRATNEKLFF
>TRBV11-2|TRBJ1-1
CASSLDTAGTAFF
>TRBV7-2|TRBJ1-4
CASRQTGSNEKLFF
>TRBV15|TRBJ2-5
CAISREGVETQYF
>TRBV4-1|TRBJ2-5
CASSPTPTLGETQYF
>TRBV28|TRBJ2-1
CASSPGQGFYNEQFF
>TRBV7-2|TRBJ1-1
CASSLVMLGGDEAFF
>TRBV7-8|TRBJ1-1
CASSPELYMNTEAFF
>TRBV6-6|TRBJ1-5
CASRWQPGQGNQPQHF
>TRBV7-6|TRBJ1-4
CASSPHGWGAANEKLFF
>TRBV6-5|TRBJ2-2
CASGRGSGGELFF
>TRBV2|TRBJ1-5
CASGGTFSNQPQHF
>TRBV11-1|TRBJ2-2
CASILGPGANTGELFF
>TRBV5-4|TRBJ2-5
CASSRGLEQETQYF
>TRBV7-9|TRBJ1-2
CASSPQGGDYGYTF
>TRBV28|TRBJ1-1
CASSLGTPEAFF
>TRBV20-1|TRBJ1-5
CSARDRREGSNQPQHF
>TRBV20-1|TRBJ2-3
CSAPDGLSLYTDTQYF
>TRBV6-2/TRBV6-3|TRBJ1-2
CASSYGAGLGYTF
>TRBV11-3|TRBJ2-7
CASSLVRDGEQYF
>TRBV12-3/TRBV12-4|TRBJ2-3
CASSPSGRNTQYF
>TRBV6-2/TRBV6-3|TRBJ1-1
CASSPDRGQATEAFF
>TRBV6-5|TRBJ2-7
CASSTGTAIEQYF
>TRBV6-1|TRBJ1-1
CASSERGAGTEAFF
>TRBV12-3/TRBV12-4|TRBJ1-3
CASSLTQGTSGNTIYF
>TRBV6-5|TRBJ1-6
CASSYGGQGARSPLHF
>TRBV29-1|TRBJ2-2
CSVGLQNTGELFF
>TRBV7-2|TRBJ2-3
CASSPTGSHGGTQYF
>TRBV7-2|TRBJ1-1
CASSSSIGTEAFF
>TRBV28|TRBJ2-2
CASQAPIGYTGELFF
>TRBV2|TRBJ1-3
CASSDAGASGNTIYF
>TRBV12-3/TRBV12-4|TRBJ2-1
CASTIRDRAPSYNEQFF
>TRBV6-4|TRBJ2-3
CASSALASGTDTQYF
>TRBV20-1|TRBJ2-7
CSARRDSYEQYF
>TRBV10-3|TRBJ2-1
CASAPGSSGDEQFF
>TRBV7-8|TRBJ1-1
CASSSQTRDPTEAFF
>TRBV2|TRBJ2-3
CASSWSSGVDTQYF
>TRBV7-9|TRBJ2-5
CASSLANGIQETQYF